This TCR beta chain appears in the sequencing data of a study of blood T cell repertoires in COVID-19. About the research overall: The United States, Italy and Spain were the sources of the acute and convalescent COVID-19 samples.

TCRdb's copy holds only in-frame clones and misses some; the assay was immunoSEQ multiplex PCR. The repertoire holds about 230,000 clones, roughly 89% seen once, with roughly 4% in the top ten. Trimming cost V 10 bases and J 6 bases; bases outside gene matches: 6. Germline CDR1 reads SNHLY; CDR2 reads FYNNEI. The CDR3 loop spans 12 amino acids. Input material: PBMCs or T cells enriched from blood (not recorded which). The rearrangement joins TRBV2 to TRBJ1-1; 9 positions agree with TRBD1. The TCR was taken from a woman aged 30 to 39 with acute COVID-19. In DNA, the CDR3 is TGTGCCAAGGCGGGACAGGGATCTGAAGCTTTCTTT. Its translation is CAKAGQGSEAFF.